Each of the 19 T cell receptor beta chains below was sequenced from the same sample in a study of cytomegalovirus exposure and HLA in healthy donors. Vbeta (60) and Jbeta (13) primers were used in the PCR. Data came from immunoSEQ multiplex PCR; TCRdb stores just in-frame clones and leaves some out. The sample yields roughly 98,000 clones, roughly 81% seen once. The sequenced sample consisted of PBMCs. These receptor sequences come from a man between 35 and 55 years old in good health and CMV-seronegative.

The chain has TRBV5-1 and TRBJ2-5, with TRBD2 identical over 11 bases. Germline values: CDR1 SGHRS, CDR2 YFSETQ. The V gene end was trimmed by 4 bases and the J gene end by 5 bases; junction bases not matched to a gene: 10. The length of the CDR3 is 16 residues. This CDR3 reads CASSGELTSGDETQYF. The CDR3, as DNA: TGCGCCAGCAGCGGGGAATTGACTAGCGGGGATGAGACCCAGTACTTC.

The chain uses TRBV2 and TRBJ2-5, with 7 bases that match TRBD1. In germline, CDR1 is SNHLY, CDR2 FYNNEI. V was clipped by 7 bases and J by 5 bases; unmatched bases: 1. The CDR3 runs to 11 residues. This CDR3 is CASIRGETQYF. The CDR3 coding sequence is TGTGCCAGCATCAGGGGGGAGACCCAGTACTTC. The full variable domain, completed using reference TRBV2 and TRBJ2-5, is EPEVTQTPSHQVTQMGQEVILRCVPISNHLYFYWYRQILGQKVEFLVSFYNNEISEKSEIFDDQFSVERPDGSNFTLKIRSTKLEDSAMYFCASIRGETQYFGPGTRLLVL.

This clone was counted a few times. The chain employs TRBV7-2 and TRBJ1-2; the D gene is possibly TRBD1 (6 bases). Germline-derived CDR1 and CDR2 are SGHTA and FQGNSA. V was trimmed by 1 base and J by 3 bases, leaving 18 bases between them. This CDR3 has 17 amino acids. CDR3 in amino acids: CASSLGGGGSLDYGYTF. CDR3 nucleotide sequence: TGTGCCAGCAGCTTAGGAGGGGGGGGCAGCTTGGACTATGGCTACACCTTC.

The rearrangement uses TRBV10-3 and TRBJ2-7; possibly TRBD1 for D (5 bases). Trimming pared 6 bases from V and 4 bases from J, leaving 25 bases between. Germline V CDR1 and CDR2: ENHRY, SYGVKD. The CDR3 is 17 amino acids. The CDR3 nucleotides read TGTGCCATCAGCATCAGTAAGCCCGGAACAGGACCATACGAGCAGTACTTC. Translation gives CAISISKPGTGPYEQYF.

The chain employs TRBV7-2 and TRBJ2-6, with 8 bases that match TRBD1. J gave up 2 bases and V 3 bases, and 12 bases lay outside the gene matches. The CDR3 extends over 19 amino acids. The germline CDR1 and CDR2 sequences are SGHTA and FQGNSA. The CDR3 loop is CASSLGSDRVGPGANVLTF. DNA for the CDR3: TGTGCCAGCAGCTTGGGATCGGACAGGGTCGGGCCTGGGGCCAACGTCCTGACTTTC.

V is TRBV2 and J is TRBJ1-5, with D perhaps matching TRBD1 (6 bases). V was shortened by 4 bases and J by 9 bases, with 7 bases between the two germline ends. Per germline, CDR1 SNHLY and CDR2 FYNNEI. The CDR3 is 11 amino acids. CDR3 protein: CASSGDTPQHF. CDR3 coding DNA: TGTGCCAGCAGTGGGGACACGCCCCAGCATTTT.

The chain uses TRBV9 and TRBJ2-1; D is ambiguous. This CDR3 has 13 amino acids. V lost 1 base and J 0 bases, leaving 2 bases between the germline ends. Germline CDR1 and CDR2: SGDLS and YYNGEE. This CDR3 is CASSVRSYNEQFF. The CDR3 DNA is TGTGCCAGCAGCGTACGCTCCTACAATGAGCAGTTCTTC.

The V gene is TRBV12-5, the J gene TRBJ1-2; 10 bases are a match to TRBD1. The germline V gene encodes CDR1 LGHNT and CDR2 FRNRAP. V dropped 2 bases and J dropped 4; count of bases not matched to a gene: 13. The CDR3 runs to 18 residues. The CDR3 reads CASGLPPGTGASSYGYTF. CDR3 nucleotide sequence: TGTGCTAGTGGTTTGCCCCCGGGGACAGGGGCGTCCTCCTATGGCTACACCTTC.

V is TRBV5-1 and J is TRBJ2-3, with 9 bases lining up with TRBD1. Unmatched junction bases numbered 9, after V lost 2 bases and J lost 2 bases. The CDR3 extends over 17 amino acids. Per germline, CDR1 SGHRS and CDR2 YFSETQ. The DNA of the CDR3 is TGCGCCAGCAGCTTACGGACAGGGGCGACCTCCACAGATACGCAGTATTTT. It is translated as CASSLRTGATSTDTQYF. The full variable domain, in which reference TRBV5-1 and TRBJ2-3 provide the parts outside the CDR3, is KAGVTQTPRYLIKTRGQQVTLSCSPISGHRSVSWYQQTPGQGLQFLFEYFSETQRNKGNFPGRFSGRQFSNSRSEMNVSTLELGDSALYLCASSLRTGATSTDTQYFGPGTRLTVL.

The CDR3 DNA reads TGCGCCAGCCATAAGGACAGAGAAGCTTTCTTT. Its protein product is CASHKDREAFF. V is TRBV5-1 and J is TRBJ1-1, with a possible D match to TRBD1 (6 bases). Looked up from germline, CDR1 is SGHRS and CDR2 is YFSETQ. V was cut by 7 bases and J by 8 bases, with 12 bases left in between. The CDR3 is 11 amino acids.

This sequence joins TRBV6-1 and TRBJ2-7, with 7 bases lining up with TRBD1. The V and J ends lost 2 bases and 2 bases, in that order; junction bases with no gene match: 12. Germline V gene lookup returns CDR1 MNHNS and CDR2 SASEGT. The CDR3 contains 17 residues. As DNA, the CDR3 is TGTGCCAGCAGTGAATTGACTGGGGCAGGGGGAACCTACGAGCAGTACTTC. Translated: CASSELTGAGGTYEQYF.

The chain's CDR3 is CSALWGVTQYF. In nucleotides, the CDR3 is TGCAGTGCTCTCTGGGGGGTAACGCAGTATTTT. The genes are TRBV20-1 and TRBJ2-3, with D possibly matching TRBD2 (6 bases). Trimming shortened V by 5 bases and J by 9 bases, and 12 bases separated the two germline ends. Germline V gene sequence: CDR1 DFQATT, CDR2 SNEGSKA (reference sequence). CDR3 length equals 11 residues.

The genes are TRBV25-1 and TRBJ2-3, with D possibly TRBD2 on 6 matching bases. Germline V lookup: CDR1 MGHDK, CDR2 SYGVNS. Trimming left V 3 bases short and J 9 bases short, with 16 bases between. This CDR3 is 14 amino acids long. DNA for the CDR3: TGTGCCAGCAGTGACCAGTCGGGGGTAAAGACGCAGTATTTT. It translates to CASSDQSGVKTQYF.

The chain couples TRBV10-3 to TRBJ2-2; TRBD1 matches 7 bases. The CDR3 extends over 14 amino acids. V was pared by 7 bases and J by 3 bases, with 5 bases of the junction left unmatched. Germline V CDR1 and CDR2: ENHRY, SYGVKD. The CDR3 here is CAITGQVDTGELFF. The CDR3 region has the DNA TGTGCCATCACTGGACAGGTCGACACCGGGGAGCTGTTTTTT.

V and J are TRBV18 and TRBJ1-1; tentatively, D is TRBD1 (6 bases). CDR3 length: 14 amino acids. Trimming removed 5 bases from V and 8 bases from J, with 18 bases in between. Germline V lookup: CDR1 KGHSH, CDR2 LQKENI. The CDR3 DNA reads TGTGCCAGCTCAGAGAATGACAGGACAACAGAAGCTTTCTTT. It is translated as CASSENDRTTEAFF.

This rearrangement joins TRBV28 to TRBJ1-6; TRBD1 agrees at 8 bases. Germline CDR1 reads MDHEN; CDR2 reads SYDVKM. Trimming at V came to 6 bases and at J to 10 bases, leaving 8 bases not matched to a gene. This CDR3 has 14 residues. CDR3 sequence reads: CASRNPTGGSPLHF. CDR3 DNA: TGTGCCAGCAGGAATCCAACAGGGGGATCACCCCTCCACTTT.

This clone was seen only a few times. The chain has TRBV19 and TRBJ2-2; D might be TRBD1 (5 bases). The CDR3 spans 15 residues. The V end was cut by 6 bases, the J end by 8 bases, with 19 bases between. Germline V gene data show CDR1 as LNHDA and CDR2 as SQIVND (reference sequence). CDR3 region: CASRRDRSSSGELFF. The DNA for the CDR3 is TGTGCCAGTAGACGAGACAGAAGCTCATCGGGGGAGCTGTTTTTT.

This chain connects TRBV27 to TRBJ1-1; 8 nucleotides agree with TRBD1. The V gene's germline CDR1 is MNHEY and CDR2 SMNVEV (reference sequence). This CDR3 region has 14 residues. The V and J ends lost 4 bases and 7 bases, in that order; junction bases with no gene match: 8. As DNA, the CDR3 is TGTGCCAGCAGTTCACGCCGGGACAGGAATGAAGCTTTCTTT. This codes for CASSSRRDRNEAFF.

The chain has TRBV5-6 and TRBJ1-4, with 9 bases that match TRBD1. The ends lost 4 bases at V and 5 bases at J; junction bases unmatched: 12. Germline V lookup: CDR1 SGHDT, CDR2 YYEEEE. The CDR3 consists of 17 residues. CDR3: CASSLPGQGSNNEKLFF. The CDR3 region has the DNA TGTGCCAGCAGCCTCCCGGGACAGGGCTCAAACAATGAAAAACTGTTTTTT.